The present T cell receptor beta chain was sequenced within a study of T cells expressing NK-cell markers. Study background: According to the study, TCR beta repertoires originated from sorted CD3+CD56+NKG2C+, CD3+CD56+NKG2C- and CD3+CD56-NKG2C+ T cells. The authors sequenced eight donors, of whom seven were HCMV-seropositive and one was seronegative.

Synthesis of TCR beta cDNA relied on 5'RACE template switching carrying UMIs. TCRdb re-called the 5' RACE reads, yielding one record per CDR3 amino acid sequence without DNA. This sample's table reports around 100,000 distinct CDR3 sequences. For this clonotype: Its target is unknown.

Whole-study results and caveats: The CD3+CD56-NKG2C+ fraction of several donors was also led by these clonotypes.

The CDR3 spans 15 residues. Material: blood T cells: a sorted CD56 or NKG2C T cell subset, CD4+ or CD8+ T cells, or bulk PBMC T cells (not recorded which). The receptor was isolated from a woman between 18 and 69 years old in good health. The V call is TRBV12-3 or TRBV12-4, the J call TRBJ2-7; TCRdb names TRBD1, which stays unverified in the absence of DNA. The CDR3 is CASSFSTGGLYEQYF.